This T cell receptor beta chain is drawn from a study of T cells in tuberculosis. Study-wide context: T cells were selected with CD1B tetramers loaded with glucose monomycolate.

This clone appeared once. Its antigen is not identified. The study's findings and limits: Active tuberculosis TCR-alpha repertoires lay closer to GMM-specific TCRs than IGRA-negative controls, suggesting clonal expansion. A GMM-specific repertoire classifier reached about 90% accuracy, AUROC roughly 0.87. Active tuberculosis patients had shorter CDR3-alpha; the beta difference was nonsignificant.

Method: immunoSEQ multiplex PCR; TCRdb's copy keeps in-frame clones and lacks some. The repertoire holds more than 30,000 clones, around 97% seen once, with approximately 6.2% in the top ten. With 5 bases removed from V and 2 bases from J, the gap between germline ends came to 10 bases. Germline V gene lookup returns CDR1 MDHEN and CDR2 SYDVKM. The CDR3 spans 13 residues. The TCR originated in a donor aged 10 to 29 with latent tuberculosis or without tuberculosis infection. This chain joins TRBV28 and TRBJ2-7, with D perhaps matching TRBD2 (6 bases). Sequencing was carried out using PBMCs. CDR3 nucleotide sequence: TGTGCCAGCAGTGCGGGACCTACCTACGAGCAGTACTTC. It specifies CASSAGPTYEQYF.